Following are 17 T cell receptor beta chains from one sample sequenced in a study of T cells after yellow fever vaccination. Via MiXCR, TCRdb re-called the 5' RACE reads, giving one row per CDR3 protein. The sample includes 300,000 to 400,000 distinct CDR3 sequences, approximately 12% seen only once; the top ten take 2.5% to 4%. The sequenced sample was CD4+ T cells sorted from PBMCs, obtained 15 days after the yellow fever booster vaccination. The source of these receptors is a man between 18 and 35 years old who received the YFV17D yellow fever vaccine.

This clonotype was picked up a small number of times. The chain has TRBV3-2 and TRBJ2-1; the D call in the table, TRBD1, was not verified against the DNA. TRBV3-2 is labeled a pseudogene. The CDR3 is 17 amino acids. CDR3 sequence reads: CASSPNRGGCFYNEQFF. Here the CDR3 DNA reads TGTGCCAGCAGCCCTAACAGGGGGGGGTGCTTCTACAATGAGCAGTTCTTC.

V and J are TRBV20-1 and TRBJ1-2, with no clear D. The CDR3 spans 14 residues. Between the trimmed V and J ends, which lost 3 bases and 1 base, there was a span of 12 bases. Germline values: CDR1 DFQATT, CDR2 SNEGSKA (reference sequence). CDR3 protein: CSARGNNFNYGYTF. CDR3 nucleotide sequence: TGCAGTGCTAGGGGAAACAACTTTAACTATGGCTACACCTTC.

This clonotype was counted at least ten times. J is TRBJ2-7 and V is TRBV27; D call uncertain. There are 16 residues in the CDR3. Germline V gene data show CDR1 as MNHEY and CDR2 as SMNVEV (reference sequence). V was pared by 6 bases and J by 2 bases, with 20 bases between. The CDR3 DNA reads TGTGCCAGCAGCTCGGCCTGGGGTCTATTCACCTACGAGCAGTACTTC. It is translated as CASSSAWGLFTYEQYF.

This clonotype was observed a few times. CDR3 sequence: CASSEALGRVYGYTF. The CDR3 DNA reads as TGTGCCAGCAGTGAAGCATTGGGCAGAGTCTATGGCTACACCTTC. The chain joins TRBV6-1 to TRBJ1-2, with D unresolved. Trimming pared 0 bases from V and 4 bases from J, leaving 12 bases between. The CDR3 runs to 15 residues. The germline V gene has CDR1 MNHNS and CDR2 SASEGT.

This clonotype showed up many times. The CDR3 DNA follows: TGCGCCAGCAGCTTGGGAGCGGCGAACACCGGGGAGCTGTTTTTT. This sequence encodes CASSLGAANTGELFF. The chain couples TRBV5-1 to TRBJ2-2; possible D gene TRBD2, 5 bases. Germline values: CDR1 SGHRS, CDR2 YFSETQ. The length of the CDR3 is 15 residues. Trimming stripped 0 bases from V and 0 bases from J, with 6 bases between.

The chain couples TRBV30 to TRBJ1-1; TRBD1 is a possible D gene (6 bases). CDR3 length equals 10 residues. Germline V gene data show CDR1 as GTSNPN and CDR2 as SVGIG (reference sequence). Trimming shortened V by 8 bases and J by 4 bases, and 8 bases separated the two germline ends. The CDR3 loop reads CALGGTEAFF. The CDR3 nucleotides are TGTGCCCTAGGGGGCACTGAAGCTTTCTTT.

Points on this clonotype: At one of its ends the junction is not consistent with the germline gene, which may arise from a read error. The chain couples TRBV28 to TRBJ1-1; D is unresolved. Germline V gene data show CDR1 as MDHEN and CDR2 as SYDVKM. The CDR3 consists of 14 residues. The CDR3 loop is CASSLWSVNPEAFF. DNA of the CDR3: TGTGCCAGCAGTTTATGGTCCGTGAACCCTGAAGCTTTCTTT.

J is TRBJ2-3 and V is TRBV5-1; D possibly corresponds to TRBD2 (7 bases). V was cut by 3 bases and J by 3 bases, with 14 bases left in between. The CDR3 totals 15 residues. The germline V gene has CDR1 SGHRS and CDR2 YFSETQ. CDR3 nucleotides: TGCGCCAGCAGCTCGGCGGGGGCTTCGACAGATACGCAGTATTTT. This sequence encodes CASSSAGASTDTQYF.

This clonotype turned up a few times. The CDR3 protein is CASSLGQGGMNTEAFF. The CDR3 DNA sequence: TGTGCCAGCAGCTTAGGGCAGGGGGGGATGAACACTGAAGCTTTCTTT. The genes are TRBV7-9 and TRBJ1-1, with 7 nucleotides matching TRBD1. V dropped 1 base and J dropped 0; count of bases not matched to a gene: 5. CDR1 SEHNR and CDR2 FQNEAQ come from the germline V gene (reference sequence). The CDR3 spans 16 residues. Looking up the rest from reference TRBV7-9 and TRBJ1-1 gives the full variable domain: DTGVSQNPRHKITKRGQNVTFRCDPISEHNRLYWYRQTLGQGPEFLTYFQNEAQLEKSRLLSDRFSAERPKGSFSTLEIQRTEQGDSAMYLCASSLGQGGMNTEAFFGQGTRLTVV.

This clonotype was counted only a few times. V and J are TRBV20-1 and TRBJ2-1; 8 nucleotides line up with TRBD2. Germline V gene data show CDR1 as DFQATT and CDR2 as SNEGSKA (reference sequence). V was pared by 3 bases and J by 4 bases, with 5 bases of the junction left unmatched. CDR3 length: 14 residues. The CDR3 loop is CSARTSALYNEQFF. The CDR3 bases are TGCAGTGCTAGGACTAGCGCTCTGTACAATGAGCAGTTCTTC.

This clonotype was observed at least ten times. DNA for the CDR3: TGTGCCAGCAGTGGCCAGGGATATAGCAATCAGCCCCAGCATTTT. Translation: CASSGQGYSNQPQHF. The chain couples TRBV6-1 to TRBJ1-5; a possible D gene is TRBD1 (5 bases). The CDR3 is 15 residues long. Trimming stripped 4 bases from V and 0 bases from J, with 10 bases between. The germline V gene encodes CDR1 MNHNS and CDR2 SASEGT.

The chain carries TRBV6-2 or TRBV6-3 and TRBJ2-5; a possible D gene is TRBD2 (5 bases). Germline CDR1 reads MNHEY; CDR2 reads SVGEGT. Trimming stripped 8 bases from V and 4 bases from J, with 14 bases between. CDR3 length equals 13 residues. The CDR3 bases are TGTGCCAGCGTCCGGACTTACGCAGAGACCCAGTACTTC. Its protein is CASVRTYAETQYF.

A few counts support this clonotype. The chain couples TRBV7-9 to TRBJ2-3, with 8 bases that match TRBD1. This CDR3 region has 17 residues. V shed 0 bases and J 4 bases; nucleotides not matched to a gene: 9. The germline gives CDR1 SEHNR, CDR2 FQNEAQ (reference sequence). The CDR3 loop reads CASSLAADRGWADTQYF. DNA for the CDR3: TGTGCCAGCAGCTTAGCAGCAGACAGGGGTTGGGCAGATACGCAGTATTTT.

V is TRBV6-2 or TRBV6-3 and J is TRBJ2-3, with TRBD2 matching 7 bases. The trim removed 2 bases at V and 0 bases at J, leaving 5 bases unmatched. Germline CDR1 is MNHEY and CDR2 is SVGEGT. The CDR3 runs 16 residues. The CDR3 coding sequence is TGTGCCAGCAGTTACAAGTGGGGGGGGAGCACAGATACGCAGTATTTT. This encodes CASSYKWGGSTDTQYF.

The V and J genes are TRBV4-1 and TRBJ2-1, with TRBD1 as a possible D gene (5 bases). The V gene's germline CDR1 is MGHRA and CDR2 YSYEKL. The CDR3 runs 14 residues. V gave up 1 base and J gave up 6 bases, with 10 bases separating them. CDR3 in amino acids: CASSQGTYSNEQFF. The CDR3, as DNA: TGCGCCAGCAGCCAAGGGACATACAGCAATGAGCAGTTCTTC.

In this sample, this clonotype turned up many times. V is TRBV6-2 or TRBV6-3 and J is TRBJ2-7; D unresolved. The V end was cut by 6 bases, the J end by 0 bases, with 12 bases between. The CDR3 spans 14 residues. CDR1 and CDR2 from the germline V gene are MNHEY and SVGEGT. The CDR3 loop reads CASSPPRSSYEQYF. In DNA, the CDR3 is TGTGCCAGCAGCCCTCCTCGGAGCTCCTACGAGCAGTACTTC.

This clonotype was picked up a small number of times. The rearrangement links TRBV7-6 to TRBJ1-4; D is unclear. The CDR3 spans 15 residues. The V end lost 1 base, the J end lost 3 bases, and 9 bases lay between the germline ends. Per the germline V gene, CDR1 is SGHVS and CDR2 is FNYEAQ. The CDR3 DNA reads TGTGCCAGCAGCTTAGTCTACGGGCCTAATGAAAAACTGTTTTTT. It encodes CASSLVYGPNEKLFF.